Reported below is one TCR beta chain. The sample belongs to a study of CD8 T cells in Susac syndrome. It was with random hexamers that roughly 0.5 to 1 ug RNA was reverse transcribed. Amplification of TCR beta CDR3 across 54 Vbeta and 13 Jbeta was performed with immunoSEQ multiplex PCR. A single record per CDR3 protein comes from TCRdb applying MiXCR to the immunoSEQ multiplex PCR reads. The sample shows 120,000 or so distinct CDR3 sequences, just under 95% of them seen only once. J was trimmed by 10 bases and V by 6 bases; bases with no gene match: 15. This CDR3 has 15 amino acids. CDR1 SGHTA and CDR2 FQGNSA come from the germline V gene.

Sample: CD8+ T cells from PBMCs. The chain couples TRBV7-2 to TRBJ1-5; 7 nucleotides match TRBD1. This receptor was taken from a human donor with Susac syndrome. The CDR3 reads CASRQDEGATRPQHF. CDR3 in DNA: TGTGCCAGCAGGCAAGATGAGGGGGCCACGCGACCCCAGCATTTT.